A single sample is the source of the 29 T cell receptor beta chains below, sequenced in a study of blood T cell repertoires in COVID-19. Clones were sequenced by immunoSEQ multiplex PCR, and TCRdb holds only the in-frame ones, with some missing. The sample holds under 250,000 clones, roughly nine tenths seen once. Sequencing was done on a sample of peripheral blood. These receptors were collected from a man in his forties with acute or convalescent COVID-19.

V is TRBV30 and J is TRBJ2-7; 9 bases match TRBD2. This CDR3 has 16 residues. CDR1 is GTSNPN, CDR2 SVGIG, per germline (reference sequence). V lost 2 bases to trimming and J lost 7 bases; unmatched junction nucleotides: 15. The CDR3 loop reads CAWSKGLAGGPVEQYF. The CDR3 region has the DNA TGTGCCTGGAGTAAGGGATTGGCGGGAGGGCCTGTAGAGCAGTACTTC.

The chain employs TRBV18 and TRBJ1-5; 8 bases line up with TRBD1. This CDR3 has 16 amino acids. Germline CDR1 KGHSH, CDR2 LQKENI. Germline trimming cut 6 bases from V and 6 bases from J; bases unmatched to any gene: 13. The CDR3 nucleotides read TGTGCCAGCTCTCGCGACGCAGGGGGCTCAAGTCAGCCCCAGCATTTT. It is translated as CASSRDAGGSSQPQHF.

This clone was detected only a few times. The chain is built from TRBV6-2 or TRBV6-3 and TRBJ2-5; 8 nucleotides line up with TRBD1. The V and J ends lost 4 bases and 7 bases, in that order; junction bases with no gene match: 8. The CDR3 sequence is 14 residues long. CDR1 and CDR2 from the germline V gene are MNHEY and SVGEGT. The CDR3 DNA is TGTGCCAGCAGTTCGCGGACAGGGCGGAGGACCCAGTACTTC. This sequence encodes CASSSRTGRRTQYF.

The chain is built from TRBV7-6 and TRBJ2-1, with D perhaps TRBD1 (5 bases). The V and J ends lost 2 bases and 0 bases respectively, with 8 bases between them. Germline values: CDR1 SGHVS, CDR2 FNYEAQ. The CDR3 contains 15 residues. The CDR3 DNA is TGTGCCAGCAGCTTATTTCAGGGCTCCTACAATGAGCAGTTCTTC. Protein: CASSLFQGSYNEQFF.

The rearrangement links TRBV6-1 to TRBJ2-7; D gene uncertain. Germline V lookup: CDR1 MNHNS, CDR2 SASEGT. V gave up 2 bases and J gave up 2 bases, with 10 bases separating them. This CDR3 has 14 residues. This chain's CDR3 is CASSETERAYEQYF. For the CDR3, the DNA is TGTGCCAGCAGTGAAACCGAACGAGCCTACGAGCAGTACTTC.

The rearrangement links TRBV5-4 to TRBJ2-1; tentatively, D is TRBD2 (6 bases). Germline CDR1 is SGHNT and CDR2 is YYREEE (reference sequence). The CDR3 spans 12 residues. Deletions cut 2 bases from V and 8 bases from J, with 8 bases between. The CDR3 nucleotides read TGTGCCAGCAGCTTCCCTAGCGATGAGCAGTTCTTC. Residues: CASSFPSDEQFF.

This clone has a single count. The rearrangement links TRBV3-1 (or the pseudogene TRBV3-2) to TRBJ2-7; 7 nucleotides align to TRBD1. The V and J ends lost 2 bases and 10 bases, in that order; junction bases with no gene match: 14. This CDR3 has 15 residues. Germline CDR1 reads LGHDT; CDR2 reads YNNKEL (reference sequence). Here the CDR3 DNA reads TGTGCCAGCAGCCAAATGACAGGGTTTGGTACGAGACAGTACTTC. Translating gives CASSQMTGFGTRQYF.

This chain joins TRBV4-1 and TRBJ2-1; 7 nucleotides line up with TRBD2. Germline assignment: CDR1 MGHRA and CDR2 YSYEKL. After removal of 6 bases from V and 6 bases from J, the junction contained 5 bases not matched to a gene. CDR3 size: 13 residues. The CDR3, as DNA: TGCGCCAGCAGACTAAGCGGGACCAATGAGCAGTTCTTC. It specifies CASRLSGTNEQFF.

The table lists this clone with a few counts. The chain recombines TRBV4-1 with TRBJ1-3; D perhaps matches TRBD1 (6 bases). The CDR3 runs to 19 residues. Per the germline V gene, CDR1 is MGHRA and CDR2 is YSYEKL. Trimming removed 0 bases at V and 0 bases at J, with 18 bases between. CDR3 amino acids: CASSQDRNRANPSGNTIYF. The CDR3 region has the DNA TGCGCCAGCAGCCAAGATCGTAACAGGGCGAATCCCTCTGGAAACACCATATATTTT.

The V call is TRBV5-1, the J call TRBJ1-2; D perhaps matches TRBD1 (5 bases). The germline V and J ends were trimmed by 2 bases and 2 bases, with 10 bases remaining between them. The germline gives CDR1 SGHRS, CDR2 YFSETQ. The length of the CDR3 is 14 residues. CDR3 bases: TGCGCCAGCAGCTTTAGGGACTTCAACTATGGCTACACCTTC. It encodes CASSFRDFNYGYTF.

V usage is TRBV28 and J usage is TRBJ2-1, with 8 bases identical to TRBD1. Germline values: CDR1 MDHEN, CDR2 SYDVKM. The length of the CDR3 is 16 residues. The V segment lost 2 bases and the J segment 8 bases; nucleotides outside the gene matches: 11. CDR3 residues: CASSLRKGQGADEQFF. CDR3 sequence (DNA): TGTGCCAGCAGTTTAAGGAAGGGCCAGGGGGCCGATGAGCAGTTCTTC.

This clone was observed once. CDR3 DNA: TGTGCCAGCAGCGAACGGACAGGGGACGATGAGCAGTTCTTC. Translation: CASSERTGDDEQFF. V is TRBV5-8 and J is TRBJ2-1; TRBD1 matches 9 bases. This CDR3 has 14 residues. Germline CDR1 is SGHTS and CDR2 is YDEGEE. V trimming: 4 bases; J trimming: 8 bases; junction bases outside the gene matches: 7.

The V gene is TRBV9, the J gene TRBJ2-1, with 8 nucleotides matching TRBD2. The trim removed 0 bases at V and 9 bases at J, leaving 8 bases unmatched. This CDR3 is 15 amino acids long. Germline CDR1 reads SGDLS; CDR2 reads YYNGEE. The CDR3 sequence: CASSVAGGSGGEQFF. As DNA, the CDR3 is TGTGCCAGCAGCGTAGCGGGGGGGTCTGGAGGTGAGCAGTTCTTC.

This chain links TRBV28 with TRBJ2-7; 7 positions agree with TRBD2. Germline V gene sequence: CDR1 MDHEN, CDR2 SYDVKM. CDR3 length: 15 amino acids. The V and J ends lost 4 bases and 0 bases, in that order; junction bases with no gene match: 6. CDR3 amino acids: CASSSPSGPSYEQYF. In nucleotides, the CDR3 is TGTGCCAGCAGTTCCCCTAGCGGACCCTCCTACGAGCAGTACTTC.

V gene TRBV19 combines with J gene TRBJ1-2, with a possible D match to TRBD1 (6 bases). Trimming pared 10 bases from V and 4 bases from J, leaving 10 bases between. The CDR3 contains 11 residues. From germline, CDR1 is LNHDA and CDR2 SQIVND (reference sequence). The CDR3 region has the DNA TGTGCCACCTCGGACAGCTATGGCTACACCTTC. Its translation: CATSDSYGYTF.

The chain is built from TRBV5-1 and TRBJ2-4; 7 bases are a match to TRBD1. Germline lookup yields CDR1 SGHRS and CDR2 YFSETQ. The CDR3 runs to 18 residues. V was clipped by 4 bases and J by 5 bases; unmatched bases: 18. As DNA, the CDR3 is TGCGCCAGCAGCAGAAACCGACAGGGAATACCGTTGGAAAACATTCAGTACTTC. Translating it yields CASSRNRQGIPLENIQYF.

V usage is TRBV10-3 and J usage is TRBJ2-5, with 7 bases lining up with TRBD1. The CDR3 extends over 13 amino acids. Per the germline V gene, CDR1 is ENHRY and CDR2 is SYGVKD. V dropped 2 bases and J dropped 4; count of bases not matched to a gene: 1. CDR3 region: CAISERTGETQYF. As DNA, the CDR3 is TGTGCCATCAGTGAGAGGACAGGAGAGACCCAGTACTTC.

This sequence joins TRBV5-1 and TRBJ1-6; no clear D. Trimming cost V 2 bases and J 3 bases, with 18 bases left between them. The CDR3 runs to 18 residues. The germline V gene encodes CDR1 SGHRS and CDR2 YFSETQ. The CDR3 DNA reads as TGCGCCAGCAGCTTTAGATCCGGGAACAGAAACTATAATTCACCCCTCCACTTT. Protein sequence: CASSFRSGNRNYNSPLHF.

This clone was observed once. The chain is built from TRBV2 and TRBJ1-2; 7 nucleotides align to TRBD1. The V segment lost 5 bases and the J segment 1 base; nucleotides outside the gene matches: 1. CDR1 and CDR2 from the germline V gene are SNHLY and FYNNEI. This CDR3 region has 13 residues. CDR3 sequence reads: CASSRDSNYGYTF. In DNA, the CDR3 is TGTGCCAGCAGTCGGGACAGTAACTATGGCTACACCTTC. Combining the CDR3 with reference TRBV2 and TRBJ1-2 gives the whole variable domain EPEVTQTPSHQVTQMGQEVILRCVPISNHLYFYWYRQILGQKVEFLVSFYNNEISEKSEIFDDQFSVERPDGSNFTLKIRSTKLEDSAMYFCASSRDSNYGYTFGSGTRLTVV.

The chain uses TRBV18 and TRBJ1-2, with D perhaps TRBD1 (6 bases). With 4 bases removed from V and 1 base from J, the gap between germline ends came to 16 bases. Germline V CDR1 and CDR2: KGHSH, LQKENI. This CDR3 has 16 residues. Written as DNA, the CDR3 is TGTGCCAGCTCACTCCCAATCGGGACAAATAACTATGGCTACACCTTC. It yields the protein CASSLPIGTNNYGYTF.

This clone has a single count. This chain joins TRBV21-1 and TRBJ2-1; TRBD1, the table's D call, lacks a check against the DNA. TRBV21-1 is a documented pseudogene. CDR3 length: 15 amino acids. The CDR3 nucleotides read TGTGCCAGCAGCAGTGTGGGACAGTCCTACAATGAGCAGTTCTTC. Translation gives CASSSVGQSYNEQFF.

This CDR3 is CASSQDSSNEKLFF. The CDR3 bases are TGCGCCAGCAGCCAGGACAGTTCTAATGAAAAACTGTTTTTT. V is TRBV4-3 and J is TRBJ1-4; D is perhaps TRBD1 (6 bases). Germline V gene data show CDR1 as LGHNA and CDR2 as YSLEER. V was pared by 3 bases and J by 3 bases, with 8 bases between. The CDR3 spans 14 residues.

The chain is built from TRBV5-1 and TRBJ2-7; tentative D call: TRBD2 (5 bases). The CDR3 extends over 13 amino acids. The germline V and J ends were trimmed by 5 bases and 3 bases, with 12 bases remaining between them. Germline values: CDR1 SGHRS, CDR2 YFSETQ. CDR3: CASSPGSNYEQYF. The CDR3, as DNA: TGCGCCAGCAGTCCGGGGAGTAACTACGAGCAGTACTTC. Variable domain in full (rest from reference TRBV5-1 and TRBJ2-7): KAGVTQTPRYLIKTRGQQVTLSCSPISGHRSVSWYQQTPGQGLQFLFEYFSETQRNKGNFPGRFSGRQFSNSRSEMNVSTLELGDSALYLCASSPGSNYEQYFGPGTRLTVT.

This chain links TRBV5-8 with TRBJ2-5; no reliable D call. The CDR3 extends over 14 amino acids. V was cut by 0 bases and J by 7 bases, with 13 bases left in between. The germline CDR1 and CDR2 sequences are SGHTS and YDEGEE. CDR3 region: CASSLAEHTGTQYF. As DNA, the CDR3 is TGTGCCAGCAGCTTGGCCGAACATACGGGGACCCAGTACTTC.

V usage is TRBV19 and J usage is TRBJ1-2, with a tentative D call TRBD1 (6 bases). The germline gives CDR1 LNHDA, CDR2 SQIVND (reference sequence). The germline V and J ends were trimmed by 4 bases and 5 bases, with 20 bases remaining between them. CDR3 length equals 16 residues. This CDR3 reads CASSTSLGGLNYGYTF. The CDR3 DNA reads as TGTGCCAGTAGTACATCACTCGGGGGGCTAAATTATGGCTACACCTTC.

This clone was counted once. The gene calls are TRBV30 and TRBJ1-2; 7 nucleotides line up with TRBD1. From germline, CDR1 is GTSNPN and CDR2 SVGIG (reference sequence). The CDR3 has 13 residues. J gave up 11 bases and V 0 bases, and 9 bases lay outside the gene matches. CDR3 nucleotides: TGTGCCTGGAGTGTACAGGGGTTAACGGGATACACCTTC. Amino acid sequence: CAWSVQGLTGYTF.

The chain carries TRBV9 and TRBJ1-1, with TRBD1 matching 7 bases. V was clipped by 0 bases and J by 4 bases; unmatched bases: 6. Per germline, CDR1 SGDLS and CDR2 YYNGEE. This CDR3 comprises 15 residues. The CDR3, as DNA: TGTGCCAGCAGCGTAGCGGGACAGCTGAGCACTGAAGCTTTCTTT. Residues: CASSVAGQLSTEAFF.

This chain links TRBV7-8 with TRBJ2-1, with 7 bases lining up with TRBD2. Germline values: CDR1 SGHVS, CDR2 FQNEAQ. There are 13 residues in the CDR3. Trimming cost V 4 bases and J 8 bases; bases outside gene matches: 5. The CDR3 DNA reads as TGTGCCAGCAGCTCCACTAGCGCCCATGAGCAGTTCTTC. This translates into CASSSTSAHEQFF.

V and J are TRBV19 and TRBJ2-6; 7 nucleotides agree with TRBD2. This CDR3 spans 16 amino acids. Germline CDR1 is LNHDA and CDR2 is SQIVND (reference sequence). Unmatched junction bases numbered 9, after V lost 7 bases and J lost 3 bases. The CDR3 spells CASIPQGGVGANVLTF. The CDR3 DNA sequence: TGTGCCAGTATTCCCCAGGGAGGGGTTGGGGCCAACGTCCTGACTTTC. Supplemented by reference TRBV19 and TRBJ2-6, the full variable domain reads DGGITQSPKYLFRKEGQNVTLSCEQNLNHDAMYWYRQDPGQGLRLIYYSQIVNDFQKGDIAEGYSVSREKKESFPLTVTSAQKNPTAFYLCASIPQGGVGANVLTFGAGSRLTVL.